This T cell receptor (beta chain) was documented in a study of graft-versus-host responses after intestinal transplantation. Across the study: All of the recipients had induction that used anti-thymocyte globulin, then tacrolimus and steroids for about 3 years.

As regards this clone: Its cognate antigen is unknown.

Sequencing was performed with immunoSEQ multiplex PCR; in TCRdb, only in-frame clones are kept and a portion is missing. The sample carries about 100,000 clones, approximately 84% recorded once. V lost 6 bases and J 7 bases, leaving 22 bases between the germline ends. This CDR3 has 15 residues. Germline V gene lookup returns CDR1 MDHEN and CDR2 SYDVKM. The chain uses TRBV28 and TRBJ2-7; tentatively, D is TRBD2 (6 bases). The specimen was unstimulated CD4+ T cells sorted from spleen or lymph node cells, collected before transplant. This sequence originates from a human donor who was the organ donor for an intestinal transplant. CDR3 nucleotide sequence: TGTGCCAGCAGCTATTACGGGACTTTACTACGTGAGCAGTACTTC. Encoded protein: CASSYYGTLLREQYF.